The T cell receptor (beta chain) described here comes from a study of T cell responses to AZD1222 COVID-19 vaccine. At the level of the study: The study pooled second doses at about 4 or about 12 weeks. Overall study results and limits: Clonal diversity was possibly underestimated, and the donors were mostly white British, with more females. AZD1222 recipients seropositive at baseline numbered only 6 or 7.

In the case of this clone: Antigen: not known.

The CDR3 is 15 residues long. J lost 4 bases, V lost 3 bases, and 5 bases had no gene match. Germline V gives CDR1 ENHRY, CDR2 SYGVKD. The method was immunoSEQ multiplex PCR; TCRdb's version includes in-frame clones alone and lacks a portion of them. The sample consists of about 110,000 clones, over 80% of them appearing once. This clonotype was sampled from an adult in good health. This specimen consisted of peripheral blood, obtained on day 0 of AZD1222 vaccination. The chain couples TRBV10-3 to TRBJ1-2, with 10 bases aligning to TRBD1. CDR3 coding DNA: TGTGCCATCAGTGAAGTGACAGGGGGCGGCTATGGCTACACCTTC. Its protein is CAISEVTGGGYGYTF.